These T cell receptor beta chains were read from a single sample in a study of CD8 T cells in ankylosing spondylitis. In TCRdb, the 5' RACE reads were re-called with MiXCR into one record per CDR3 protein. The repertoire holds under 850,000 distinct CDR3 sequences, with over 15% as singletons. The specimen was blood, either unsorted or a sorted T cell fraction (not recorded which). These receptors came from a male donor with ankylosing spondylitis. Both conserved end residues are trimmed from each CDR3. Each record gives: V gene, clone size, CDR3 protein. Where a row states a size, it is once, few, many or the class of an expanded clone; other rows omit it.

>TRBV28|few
ASRRPDRAHVNTEAF
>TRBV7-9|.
ASSSPGAGEQF
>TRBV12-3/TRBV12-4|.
ASKTWAAGELF
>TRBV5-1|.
ASRQGAGYEQY
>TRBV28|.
ASSLMAGAVETQY
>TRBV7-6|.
ASSLLSGEFAEQF
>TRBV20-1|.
SARAPGGAEAF
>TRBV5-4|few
ASSYGTGSGNSPLH
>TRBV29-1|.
SVVVLRAGANYGYT
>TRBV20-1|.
SASGAIPNEKLF
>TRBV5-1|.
ASRSGEYTGELF
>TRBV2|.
ASTGQGSFYEQY
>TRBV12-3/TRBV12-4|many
ASSFAGTRGAGNTIY
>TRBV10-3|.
AISESLAGQAETQY
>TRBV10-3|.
AISLGTRIHEQY
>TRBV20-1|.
SARPTGTRLLGTGELF
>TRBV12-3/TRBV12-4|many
ASSLEGADTQY
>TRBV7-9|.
ASSLANLIHDGYT
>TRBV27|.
ASSPILAGGGPQF
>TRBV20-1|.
SARDGGRVFEESYT
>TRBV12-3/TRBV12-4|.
ASSLAAGGSGTGELF
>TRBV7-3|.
ASSLTGQHNRELF
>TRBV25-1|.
ASSDETGLNIQY
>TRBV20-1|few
SALQGDNYGYT
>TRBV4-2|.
ASSETMDRGETQY
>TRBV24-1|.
ATSDPGHSTDTQY
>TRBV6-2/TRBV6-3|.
ASSYGGRVDTEAF
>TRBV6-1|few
ASRAGDSGHNEQF